The 28 T cell receptor beta chains below all came from one sample that was sequenced in a study of CXCR3-negative and CXCR3-positive naive CD8 T cells. TRB cDNA libraries were made by UMI-labeled 5' RACE. TCRdb reprocessed the 5' RACE reads and keeps a single row for each CDR3 protein, giving no DNA. There are tens of thousands of distinct CDR3 sequences in the sample, with about 1.6% held by the top ten. The material sequenced was naive CXCR3- CD8+ T cells from blood. The subset was: CD45RO-CCR7+CD27+CD95- naive CD8+ T cells lacking CXCR3 (TNR3-). These TCRs come from a human donor in good health. Some clones in this sample may be carry-over from other donors' samples.

The gene calls are TRBV15 and TRBJ2-7; absent DNA, TCRdb's TRBD1 call cannot be checked. From germline, CDR1 is LNHNV and CDR2 YYDKDF (reference sequence). This CDR3 is built from 17 residues. CDR3: CATSSDSGTPSNYEQYF.

The rearrangement uses TRBV29-1 and TRBJ2-5; TCRdb returns TRBD2, unconfirmable since there is no DNA. Germline values: CDR1 SQVTM, CDR2 ANQGSEA. This CDR3 has 14 residues. CDR3 sequence: CSVIAGGRQETQYF.

The chain links TRBV20-1 to TRBJ1-6; lacking DNA, the TRBD1 call made by TCRdb goes unchecked. Germline values: CDR1 DFQATT, CDR2 SNEGSKA (reference sequence). CDR3 length: 16 amino acids. The CDR3 loop reads CSARHQETGENSPLHF.

The chain joins TRBV15 to TRBJ2-1. The CDR3 is made up of 12 amino acids. Germline V lookup: CDR1 LNHNV, CDR2 YYDKDF (reference sequence). The CDR3 sequence: CATSNKLREQFF.

The V and J genes are TRBV6-4 and TRBJ2-6; the D gene TCRdb calls, TRBD1, cannot be checked with no DNA. CDR1 is MRHNA and CDR2 is SNTAGT in the germline V gene. The CDR3 consists of 14 residues. The chain's CDR3 is CASNQGEGANVLTF.

J is TRBJ1-6 and V is TRBV11-1; TCRdb names TRBD1, which stays unverified in the absence of DNA. The CDR3 sequence is 16 residues long. Germline CDR1 SGHAT, CDR2 FQDESV (reference sequence). CDR3 in amino acids: CASRNKATGDHSPLHF.

The genes are TRBV7-9 and TRBJ2-1. This CDR3 spans 14 amino acids. The germline V gene encodes CDR1 SEHNR and CDR2 FQNEAQ (reference sequence). CDR3 protein: CASSREQGYNEQFF.

V gene TRBV29-1 combines with J gene TRBJ2-7; the D call of TRBD1 rests on TCRdb alone, since no DNA is present to check it. The CDR3 is 13 residues long. Germline assignment: CDR1 SQVTM and CDR2 ANQGSEA. The CDR3 sequence is CSVGKGAPYEQYF.

This chain connects TRBV7-8 to TRBJ2-7; TCRdb's D call, TRBD2, is unchecked because there is no DNA. Germline values: CDR1 SGHVS, CDR2 FQNEAQ. This CDR3 is 15 amino acids long. The CDR3 loop is CASSLAGLGSYEQYF.

The chain has TRBV4-2 and TRBJ1-6. CDR3 size: 15 residues. CDR1 and CDR2 from the germline V gene are LGHNA and YNFKEQ. CDR3 region: CASSQDPGDNSPLHF.

V is TRBV29-1 and J is TRBJ2-7. This CDR3 is built from 15 residues. Germline assignment: CDR1 SQVTM and CDR2 ANQGSEA. The CDR3 sequence is CSVEAPAGDHYEQYF.

The J gene is TRBJ2-7, the V gene TRBV14. CDR3 length: 13 amino acids. Germline V gene sequence: CDR1 SGHDN, CDR2 FVKESK. The CDR3 sequence: CASSQSVVYEQYF.

The chain links TRBV5-4 to TRBJ2-5; TCRdb lists TRBD2, though no DNA is available to test this call. CDR1 and CDR2 from the germline V gene are SGHNT and YYREEE (reference sequence). The CDR3 sequence is 17 residues long. CDR3 residues: CASSSSGGVGLQETQYF.

The chain is built from TRBV5-1 and TRBJ2-3; TCRdb calls TRBD1, which cannot be checked without DNA. This CDR3 spans 15 amino acids. Germline loops: CDR1 SGHRS, CDR2 YFSETQ. This CDR3 reads CASSLGQGSTDTQYF.

This clonotype shows up as medium-sized (0.01 to 0.1%) by frequency. This rearrangement joins TRBV25-1 to TRBJ1-6; TCRdb indicates TRBD1, and absent DNA this call remains unverified. Germline values: CDR1 MGHDK, CDR2 SYGVNS. The CDR3 extends over 13 amino acids. The CDR3 spells CASSEWTAISLHF. Complete variable domain (other parts from reference TRBV25-1 and TRBJ1-6): EADIYQTPRYLVIGTGKKITLECSQTMGHDKMYWYQQDPGMELHLIHYSYGVNSTEKGDLSSESTVSRIRTEHFPLTLESARPSHTSQYLCASSEWTAISLHFGNGTRLTVT.

The chain carries TRBV7-8 and TRBJ2-7. Germline loops: CDR1 SGHVS, CDR2 FQNEAQ. The CDR3 is 14 amino acids. CDR3: CASSLWGASYEQYF.

This clonotype counts as medium-sized by frequency. This CDR3 is CASSSGTHNEQFF. The rearrangement joins TRBV12-3 or TRBV12-4 to TRBJ2-1; TCRdb's assignment of TRBD1 cannot be checked, as there is no DNA. The CDR3 is made up of 13 amino acids.

This chain joins TRBV15 and TRBJ1-1. The CDR3 loop spans 12 amino acids. Looked up from germline, CDR1 is LNHNV and CDR2 is YYDKDF (reference sequence). The CDR3 spells CATSRELTEAFF. Based on the CDR3 plus reference TRBV15 and TRBJ1-1, the full variable domain is DAMVIQNPRYQVTQFGKPVTLSCSQTLNHNVMYWYQQKSSQAPKLLFHYYDKDFNNEADTPDNFQSRRPNTSFCFLDIRSPGLGDTAMYLCATSRELTEAFFGQGTRLTVV.

V usage is TRBV5-6 and J usage is TRBJ2-7; as DNA is missing, the TRBD1 call by TCRdb cannot be tested. Germline loops: CDR1 SGHDT, CDR2 YYEEEE. CDR3 length: 15 amino acids. The CDR3 spells CASSHDGQSSYEQYF.

J is TRBJ2-7 and V is TRBV28; the TCRdb D gene call, TRBD1, has no DNA to confirm it. This CDR3 is built from 16 residues. CDR1 MDHEN and CDR2 SYDVKM come from the germline V gene. This CDR3 reads CASSLFVGAGEFEQYF.

This chain links TRBV7-9 with TRBJ1-1. From germline, CDR1 is SEHNR and CDR2 FQNEAQ (reference sequence). CDR3 size: 11 residues. CDR3 protein: CASSLGKEAFF.

The chain joins TRBV4-3 to TRBJ2-7; the TCRdb D gene call, TRBD2, has no DNA to confirm it. Germline loops: CDR1 LGHNA, CDR2 YSLEER. This CDR3 comprises 16 residues. The CDR3 region is CASSQDGVTALDEQYF.

The rearrangement uses TRBV28 and TRBJ2-3; the D call of TRBD1 rests on TCRdb alone, since no DNA is present to check it. The germline gives CDR1 MDHEN, CDR2 SYDVKM. This CDR3 is 18 amino acids long. This CDR3 is CASSLQNRVQWPTDTQYF.

The genes are TRBV29-1 and TRBJ1-2; TCRdb reports TRBD1, a call that lacks DNA to check it against. Germline V gives CDR1 SQVTM, CDR2 ANQGSEA. The CDR3 runs to 15 residues. CDR3: CSVEDWGGEGYGYTF.

V gene TRBV13 combines with J gene TRBJ2-7; TCRdb gives TRBD1 as the D gene, but with no DNA this cannot be confirmed. Germline V lookup: CDR1 PRHDT, CDR2 FYEKMQ (reference sequence). The CDR3 has 17 residues. The CDR3 reads CASSLGLSRDSTYEQYF.

The chain combines TRBV29-1 with TRBJ2-3; TCRdb designates TRBD1, a call that cannot be tested without DNA. Germline values: CDR1 SQVTM, CDR2 ANQGSEA. This CDR3 is 16 amino acids long. The CDR3 loop reads CSSTLDGAFPADTQYF.

V is TRBV28 and J is TRBJ1-6; TCRdb names TRBD1, which stays unverified in the absence of DNA. Looked up from germline, CDR1 is MDHEN and CDR2 is SYDVKM. This CDR3 is built from 13 residues. The CDR3 sequence is CASSRGFNSPLHF.

The V and J genes are TRBV20-1 and TRBJ2-3; the TRBD1 assignment by TCRdb is unverifiable without DNA. Germline V CDR1 and CDR2: DFQATT, SNEGSKA (reference sequence). The CDR3 is 13 residues long. CDR3 loop: CSARGQNTDTQYF.